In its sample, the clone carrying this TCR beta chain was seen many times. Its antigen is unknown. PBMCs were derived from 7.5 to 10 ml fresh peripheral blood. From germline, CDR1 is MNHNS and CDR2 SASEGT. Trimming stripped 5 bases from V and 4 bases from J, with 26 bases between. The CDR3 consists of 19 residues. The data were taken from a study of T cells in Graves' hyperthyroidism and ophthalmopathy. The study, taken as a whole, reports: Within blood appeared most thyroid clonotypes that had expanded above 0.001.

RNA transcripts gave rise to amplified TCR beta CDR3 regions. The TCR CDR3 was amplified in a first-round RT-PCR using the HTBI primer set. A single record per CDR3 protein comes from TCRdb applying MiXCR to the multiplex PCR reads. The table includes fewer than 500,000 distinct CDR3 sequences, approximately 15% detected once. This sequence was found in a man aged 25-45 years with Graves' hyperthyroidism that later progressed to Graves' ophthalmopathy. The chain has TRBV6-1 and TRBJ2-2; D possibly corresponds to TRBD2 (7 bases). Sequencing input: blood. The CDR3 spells CASSSQLGARGRTTGELFF. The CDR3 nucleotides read TGTGCCAGCAGTTCTCAACTCGGGGCGCGGGGGCGTACCACCGGGGAGCTGTTTTTT.